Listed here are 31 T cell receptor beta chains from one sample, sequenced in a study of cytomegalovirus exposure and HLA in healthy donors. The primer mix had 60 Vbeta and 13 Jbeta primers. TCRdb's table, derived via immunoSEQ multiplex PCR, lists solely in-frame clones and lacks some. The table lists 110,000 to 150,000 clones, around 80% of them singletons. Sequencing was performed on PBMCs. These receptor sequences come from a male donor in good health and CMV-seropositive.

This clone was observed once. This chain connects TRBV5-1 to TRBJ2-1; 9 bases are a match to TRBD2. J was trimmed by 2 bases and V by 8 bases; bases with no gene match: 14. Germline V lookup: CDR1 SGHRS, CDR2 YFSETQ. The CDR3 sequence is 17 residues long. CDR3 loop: CASSGGPHGGAYNEQFF. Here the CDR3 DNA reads TGCGCCAGTAGCGGGGGCCCTCATGGGGGGGCCTACAATGAGCAGTTCTTC.

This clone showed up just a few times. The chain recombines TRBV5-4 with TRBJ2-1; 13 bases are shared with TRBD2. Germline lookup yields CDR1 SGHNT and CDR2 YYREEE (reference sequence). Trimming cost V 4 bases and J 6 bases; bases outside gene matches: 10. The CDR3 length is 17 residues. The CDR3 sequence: CASSKGLAGAGGNEQFF. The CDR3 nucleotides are TGTGCCAGCAGCAAAGGACTAGCGGGGGCGGGAGGCAATGAGCAGTTCTTC.

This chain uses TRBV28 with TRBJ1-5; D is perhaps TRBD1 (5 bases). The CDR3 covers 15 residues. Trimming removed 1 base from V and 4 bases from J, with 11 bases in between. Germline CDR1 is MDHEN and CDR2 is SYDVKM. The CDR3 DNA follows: TGTGCCAGCAGTTTATACAGCAGGGCGAATCAGCCCCAGCATTTT. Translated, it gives CASSLYSRANQPQHF.

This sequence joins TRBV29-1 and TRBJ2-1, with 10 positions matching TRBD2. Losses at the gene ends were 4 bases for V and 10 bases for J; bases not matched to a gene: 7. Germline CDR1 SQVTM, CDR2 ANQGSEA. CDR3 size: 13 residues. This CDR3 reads CSVVPAGGREQFF. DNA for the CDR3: TGCAGCGTTGTGCCAGCGGGAGGGCGGGAGCAGTTCTTC.

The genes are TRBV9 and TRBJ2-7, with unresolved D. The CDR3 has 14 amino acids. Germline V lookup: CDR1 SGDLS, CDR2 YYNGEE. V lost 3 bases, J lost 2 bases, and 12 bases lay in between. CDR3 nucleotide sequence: TGTGCCAGCAGCGCCTCCAGTCCCGCCTACGAGCAGTACTTC. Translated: CASSASSPAYEQYF.

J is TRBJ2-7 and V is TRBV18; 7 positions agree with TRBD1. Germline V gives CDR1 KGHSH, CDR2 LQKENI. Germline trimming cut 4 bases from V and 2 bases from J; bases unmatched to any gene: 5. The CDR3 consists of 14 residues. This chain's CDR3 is CASSQPGQPYEQYF. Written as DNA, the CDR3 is TGTGCCAGCTCACAGCCGGGACAGCCCTACGAGCAGTACTTC.

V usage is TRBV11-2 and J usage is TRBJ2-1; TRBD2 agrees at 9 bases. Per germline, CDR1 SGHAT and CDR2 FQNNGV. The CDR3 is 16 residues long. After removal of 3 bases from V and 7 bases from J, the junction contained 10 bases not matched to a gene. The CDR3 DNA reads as TGTGCCAGCAGCTTGTTAGGACTAGCGCTTAGGAATGAGCAGTTCTTC. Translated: CASSLLGLALRNEQFF.

CDR3 coding DNA: TGTGCCAGCAGCTCCCGGGACAGGGTTATGGCAGATACGCAGTATTTT. The encoded protein is CASSSRDRVMADTQYF. V and J are TRBV7-9 and TRBJ2-3; TRBD1 matches at 9 bases. Germline CDR1 SEHNR, CDR2 FQNEAQ (reference sequence). The CDR3 extends over 16 amino acids. Losses at the gene ends were 4 bases for V and 4 bases for J; bases not matched to a gene: 9.

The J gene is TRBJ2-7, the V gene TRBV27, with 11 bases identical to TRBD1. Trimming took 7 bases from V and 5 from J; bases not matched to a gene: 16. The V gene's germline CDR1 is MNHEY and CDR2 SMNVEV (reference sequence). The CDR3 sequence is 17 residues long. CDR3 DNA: TGTGCCAGCATCGAAGCCCCCGGGACAGGGGGTTTAAACGAGCAGTACTTC. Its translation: CASIEAPGTGGLNEQYF.

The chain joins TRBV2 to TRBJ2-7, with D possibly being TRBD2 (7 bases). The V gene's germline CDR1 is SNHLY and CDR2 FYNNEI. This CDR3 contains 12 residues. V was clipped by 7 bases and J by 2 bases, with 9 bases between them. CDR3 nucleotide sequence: TGTGCCAGCAACGGGGGGCCCTACGAGCAGTACTTC. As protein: CASNGGPYEQYF.

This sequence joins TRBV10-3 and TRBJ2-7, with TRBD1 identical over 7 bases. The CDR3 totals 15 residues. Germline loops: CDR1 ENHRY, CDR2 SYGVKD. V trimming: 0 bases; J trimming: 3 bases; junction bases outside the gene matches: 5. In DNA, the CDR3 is TGTGCCATCAGTGAGTCGATGGCAGGGGGCTACGAGCAGTACTTC. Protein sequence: CAISESMAGGYEQYF.

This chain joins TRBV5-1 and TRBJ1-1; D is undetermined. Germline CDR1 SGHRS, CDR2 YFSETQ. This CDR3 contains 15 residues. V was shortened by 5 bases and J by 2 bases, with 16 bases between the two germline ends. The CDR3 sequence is CASSTDGLINTEAFF. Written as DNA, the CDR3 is TGCGCCAGCAGTACTGACGGACTGATCAACACTGAAGCTTTCTTT.

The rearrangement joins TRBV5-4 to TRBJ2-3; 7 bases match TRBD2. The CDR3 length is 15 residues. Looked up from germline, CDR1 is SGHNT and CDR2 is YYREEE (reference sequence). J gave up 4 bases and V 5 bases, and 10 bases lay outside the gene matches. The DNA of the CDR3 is TGTGCCAGCAGACATGAAGCGGGACTGTCAGATACGCAGTATTTT. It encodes CASRHEAGLSDTQYF.

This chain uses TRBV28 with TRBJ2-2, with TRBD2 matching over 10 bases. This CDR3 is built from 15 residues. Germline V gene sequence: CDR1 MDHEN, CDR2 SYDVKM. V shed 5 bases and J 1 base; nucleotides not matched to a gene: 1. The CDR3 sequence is CASSRTSGNTGELFF. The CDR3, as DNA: TGTGCCAGCAGTCGGACTAGCGGGAACACCGGGGAGCTGTTTTTT.

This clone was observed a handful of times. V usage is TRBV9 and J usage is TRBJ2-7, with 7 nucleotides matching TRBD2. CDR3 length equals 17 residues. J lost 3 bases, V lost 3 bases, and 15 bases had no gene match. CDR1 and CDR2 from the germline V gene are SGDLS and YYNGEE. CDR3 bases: TGTGCCAGCAGCGCCGAGGCGGGTTGGGCGGGGGACTACGAGCAGTACTTC. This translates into CASSAEAGWAGDYEQYF.

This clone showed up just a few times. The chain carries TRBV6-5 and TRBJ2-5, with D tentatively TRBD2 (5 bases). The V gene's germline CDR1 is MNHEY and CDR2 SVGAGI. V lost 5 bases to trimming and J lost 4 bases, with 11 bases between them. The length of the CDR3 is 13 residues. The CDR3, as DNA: TGTGCCAGCAGTAGGGAAGGGAGAGAGACCCAGTACTTC. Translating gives CASSREGRETQYF.

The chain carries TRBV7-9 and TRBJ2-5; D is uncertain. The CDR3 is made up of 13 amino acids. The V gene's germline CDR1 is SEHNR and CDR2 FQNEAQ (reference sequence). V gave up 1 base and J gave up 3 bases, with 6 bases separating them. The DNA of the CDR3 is TGTGCCAGCAGCTTAGTTGTAAAAGAGACCCAGTACTTC. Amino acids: CASSLVVKETQYF.

CDR3 residues: CATRGDRGLNTEAFF. The CDR3 nucleotides read TGTGCCACCCGGGGGGACAGGGGCCTAAACACTGAAGCTTTCTTT. V and J are TRBV19 and TRBJ1-1, with 10 nucleotides matching TRBD1. V trimming: 10 bases; J trimming: 2 bases; junction bases outside the gene matches: 10. The CDR3 runs to 15 residues. Germline V gene data show CDR1 as LNHDA and CDR2 as SQIVND (reference sequence). The full variable domain, rest sourced from reference TRBV19 and TRBJ1-1, is DGGITQSPKYLFRKEGQNVTLSCEQNLNHDAMYWYRQDPGQGLRLIYYSQIVNDFQKGDIAEGYSVSREKKESFPLTVTSAQKNPTAFYLCATRGDRGLNTEAFFGQGTRLTVV.

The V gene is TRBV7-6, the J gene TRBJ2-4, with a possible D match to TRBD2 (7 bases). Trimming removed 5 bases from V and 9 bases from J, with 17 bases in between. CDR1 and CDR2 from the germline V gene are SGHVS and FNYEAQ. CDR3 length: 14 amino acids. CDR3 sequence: CASSEGGRRGIQYF. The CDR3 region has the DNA TGTGCCAGCAGCGAGGGGGGGCGCCGAGGCATTCAGTACTTC.

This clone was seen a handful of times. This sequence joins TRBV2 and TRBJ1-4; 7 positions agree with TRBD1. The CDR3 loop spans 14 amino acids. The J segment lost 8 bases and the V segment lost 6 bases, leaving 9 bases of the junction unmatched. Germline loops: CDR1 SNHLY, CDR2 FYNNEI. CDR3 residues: CASRDDRVKEKLFF. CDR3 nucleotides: TGTGCCAGCAGAGACGACAGGGTCAAAGAAAAACTGTTTTTT.

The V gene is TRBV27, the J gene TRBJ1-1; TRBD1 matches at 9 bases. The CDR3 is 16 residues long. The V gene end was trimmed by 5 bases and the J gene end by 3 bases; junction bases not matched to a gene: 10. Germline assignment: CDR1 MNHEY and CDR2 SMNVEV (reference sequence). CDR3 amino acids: CASSPFLGTGHTEAFF. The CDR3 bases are TGTGCCAGCAGTCCCTTCTTGGGGACAGGGCACACTGAAGCTTTCTTT.

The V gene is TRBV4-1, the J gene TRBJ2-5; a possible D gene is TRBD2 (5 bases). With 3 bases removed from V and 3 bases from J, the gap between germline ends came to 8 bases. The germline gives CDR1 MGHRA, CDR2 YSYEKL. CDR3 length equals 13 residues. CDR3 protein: CASSQRAEETQYF. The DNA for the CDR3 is TGCGCCAGCAGCCAGAGGGCAGAAGAGACCCAGTACTTC.

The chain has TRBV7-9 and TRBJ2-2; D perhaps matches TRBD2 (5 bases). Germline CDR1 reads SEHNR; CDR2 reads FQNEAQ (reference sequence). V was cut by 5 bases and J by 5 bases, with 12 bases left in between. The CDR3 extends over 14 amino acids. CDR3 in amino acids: CASSPPRETGELFF. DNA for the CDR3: TGTGCCAGCAGCCCCCCCCGGGAAACCGGGGAGCTGTTTTTT. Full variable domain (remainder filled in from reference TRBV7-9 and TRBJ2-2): DTGVSQNPRHKITKRGQNVTFRCDPISEHNRLYWYRQTLGQGPEFLTYFQNEAQLEKSRLLSDRFSAERPKGSFSTLEIQRTEQGDSAMYLCASSPPRETGELFFGEGSRLTVL.

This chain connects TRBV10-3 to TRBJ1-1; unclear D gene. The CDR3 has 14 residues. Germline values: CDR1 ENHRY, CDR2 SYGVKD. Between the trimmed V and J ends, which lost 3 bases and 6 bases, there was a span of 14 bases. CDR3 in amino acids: CAISDPSDGSEAFF. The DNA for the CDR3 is TGTGCCATCAGTGACCCCTCCGACGGGTCTGAAGCTTTCTTT.

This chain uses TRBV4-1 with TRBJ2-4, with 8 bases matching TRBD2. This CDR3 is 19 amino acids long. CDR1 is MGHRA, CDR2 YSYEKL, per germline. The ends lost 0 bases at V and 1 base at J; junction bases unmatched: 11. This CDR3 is CASSQEASGLRRAKNIQYF. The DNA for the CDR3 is TGCGCCAGCAGCCAAGAGGCTAGCGGGCTAAGAAGGGCCAAAAACATTCAGTACTTC.

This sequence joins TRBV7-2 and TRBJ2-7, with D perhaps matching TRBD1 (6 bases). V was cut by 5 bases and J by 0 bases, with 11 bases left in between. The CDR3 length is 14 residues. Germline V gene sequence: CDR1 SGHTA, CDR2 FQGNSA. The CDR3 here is CASSADRSSYEQYF. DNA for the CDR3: TGTGCCAGCAGCGCCGACAGGAGCTCCTACGAGCAGTACTTC.

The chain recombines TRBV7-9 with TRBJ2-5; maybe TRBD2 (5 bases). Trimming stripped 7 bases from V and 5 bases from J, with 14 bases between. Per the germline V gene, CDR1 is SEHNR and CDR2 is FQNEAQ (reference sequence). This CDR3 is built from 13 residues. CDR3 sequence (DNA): TGTGCCAGCAACCGGGGAGTGGTGGAGACCCAGTACTTC. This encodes CASNRGVVETQYF.

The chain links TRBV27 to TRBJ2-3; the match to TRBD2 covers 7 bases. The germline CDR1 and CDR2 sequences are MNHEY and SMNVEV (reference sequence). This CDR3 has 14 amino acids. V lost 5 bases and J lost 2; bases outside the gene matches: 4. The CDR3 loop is CASSPLADTDTQYF. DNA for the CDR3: TGTGCCAGCAGTCCCCTAGCGGACACAGATACGCAGTATTTT.

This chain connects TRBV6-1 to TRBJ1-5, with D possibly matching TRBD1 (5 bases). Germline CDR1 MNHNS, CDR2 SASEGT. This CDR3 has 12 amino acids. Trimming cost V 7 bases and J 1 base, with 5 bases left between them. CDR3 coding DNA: TGTGCCAGCAAGGGGAGCAATCAGCCCCAGCATTTT. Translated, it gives CASKGSNQPQHF.

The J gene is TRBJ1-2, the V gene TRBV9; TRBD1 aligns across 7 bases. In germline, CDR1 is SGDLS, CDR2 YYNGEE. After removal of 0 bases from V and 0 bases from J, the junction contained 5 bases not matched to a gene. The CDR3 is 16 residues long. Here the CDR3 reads CASSVDRDRPNYGYTF. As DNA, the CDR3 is TGTGCCAGCAGCGTAGACCGGGACAGACCTAACTATGGCTACACCTTC.

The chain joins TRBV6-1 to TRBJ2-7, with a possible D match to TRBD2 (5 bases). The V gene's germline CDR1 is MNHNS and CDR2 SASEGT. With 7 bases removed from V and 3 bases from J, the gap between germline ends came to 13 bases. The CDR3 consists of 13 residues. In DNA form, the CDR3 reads TGTGCCAGCACCGTAGGGAGTGGCTACGAGCAGTACTTC. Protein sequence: CASTVGSGYEQYF.